This TCR beta chain comes out of a study of shared clonotypes between healthy human individuals. On this clone: Its antigen is not identified.

TCRdb's copy holds only in-frame clones and misses some; the assay was immunoSEQ multiplex PCR. Among approximately 1.1 million clones, 78% were seen once, and the ten largest hold approximately 0.56%. General study findings and limits: Researchers found naive subsets generally carried larger estimated richness than memory subsets.

Source material: memory CD4+ T cells from PBMCs. The sample's subset: CD45RA-negative fraction. The clonotype originates from a man between 18 and 29 years old in good health. Some clones in this sample may be carry-over from other donors' samples.

For the CDR3, the DNA is TGTGCCAGCAGCAGCTTCTATGGCTACACCTTC. Translation: CASSSFYGYTF. The chain is built from TRBV28 and TRBJ1-2, with D unresolved. V shed 6 bases and J shed 4 bases, with 6 bases lying between them. The CDR3 is 11 residues long. Germline CDR1 MDHEN, CDR2 SYDVKM.